Presented here are 8 T cell receptor beta chains from one specimen sequenced in a study of T cells expressing NK-cell markers. TCRdb derives one entry per CDR3 protein from the 5' RACE reads, leaving out DNA. The table lists some 410,000 distinct CDR3 sequences, with less than 7.5% in the top ten. Material: blood T cells: a sorted CD56 or NKG2C T cell subset, CD4+ or CD8+ T cells, or bulk PBMC T cells (not recorded which). All receptors derive from a woman aged 18 to 69 in good health.

V and J are TRBV29-1 and TRBJ1-1; TCRdb returns TRBD1, unconfirmable since there is no DNA. The CDR3 spans 14 residues. Germline CDR1 is SQVTM and CDR2 is ANQGSEA. CDR3 amino acids: CSVVPGRSNTEAFF.

The V call is TRBV7-2, the J call TRBJ1-2; TCRdb's D gene call, TRBD1, goes unchecked for lack of DNA. Germline V lookup: CDR1 SGHTA, CDR2 FQGNSA. The CDR3 contains 13 residues. This CDR3 is CASSTGTAGGYTF.

The rearrangement uses TRBV15 and TRBJ1-4. Germline CDR1 LNHNV, CDR2 YYDKDF (reference sequence). The CDR3 extends over 15 amino acids. CDR3 sequence reads: CATSRSGLTGEKLFF.

The J gene is TRBJ2-1, the V gene TRBV12-3 or TRBV12-4. The CDR3 covers 12 residues. The CDR3 protein is CASSSKLDEQFF.

This sequence joins TRBV19 and TRBJ2-3; absent DNA, TCRdb's TRBD1 call cannot be checked. The germline CDR1 and CDR2 sequences are LNHDA and SQIVND (reference sequence). The CDR3 has 12 residues. CDR3 residues: CASSMGVDTQYF.

The chain is built from TRBV7-8 and TRBJ1-2; without DNA, the TCRdb call of TRBD1 cannot be checked. Germline CDR1 is SGHVS and CDR2 is FQNEAQ. CDR3 length: 15 residues. The chain's CDR3 is CASSYEQGLGYGYTF.

The rearrangement uses TRBV11-2 and TRBJ2-1; absent DNA, TCRdb's TRBD2 call cannot be checked. The CDR3 length is 17 residues. Germline V gene data show CDR1 as SGHAT and CDR2 as FQNNGV. CDR3 protein: CASSFKYFSGGLNEQFF. The whole variable domain, filled in from reference TRBV11-2 and TRBJ2-1, reads EAGVAQSPRYKIIEKRQSVAFWCNPISGHATLYWYQQILGQGPKLLIQFQNNGVVDDSQLPKDRFSAERLKGVDSTLKIQPAKLEDSAVYLCASSFKYFSGGLNEQFFGPGTRLTVL.

CDR3 sequence reads: CASSPGQEVSPLHF. The V call is TRBV5-1, the J call TRBJ1-6; TCRdb picks TRBD1, but there is no DNA to check that call. Germline V gene lookup returns CDR1 SGHRS and CDR2 YFSETQ. This CDR3 is 14 amino acids long.